This TCR beta chain appears in the sequencing data of a study of naive and memory T cell subsets. An equimolar mix of two oligonucleotides served as the beta constant-region primer for TRBC1 and TRBC2. Four rounds of PCR amplified the ligated cDNA using nested alpha and beta constant-region primers plus SP2. TCRdb redid the calling of the UMI-ligation and nested PCR reads with MiXCR, one entry per CDR3 protein. The sample includes 95,000 to 150,000 distinct CDR3 sequences, 36% of them seen just once. This clonotype rates as medium-sized. Sample: central memory CD4+ T cells from blood. The receptor was isolated from a human donor in good health.

This CDR3 reads CASSLGQGRFYGYTF. Written as DNA, the CDR3 is TGTGCCAGCAGTTTAGGACAGGGGAGATTCTATGGCTACACCTTC. The gene calls are TRBV27 and TRBJ1-2; 9 bases are a match to TRBD1. Germline CDR1 is MNHEY and CDR2 is SMNVEV (reference sequence). This CDR3 region has 15 residues. The V gene end was trimmed by 2 bases and the J gene end by 4 bases; junction bases not matched to a gene: 5.